This TCR beta chain was identified during a study of shared clonotypes between healthy human individuals. Background on the study: Each donor had three CD4 naive, three CD4 memory, two CD8 naive and one CD8 memory plate.

As handled by the study authors: With immunoSEQ giving junction-only sequences and no quality scores, filtering differed. Sequencing was performed with immunoSEQ multiplex PCR; in TCRdb, only in-frame clones are kept and a portion is missing. The V and J calls and clone size were taken over from that table, and D and trimming were inferred from the DNA. Counted here are around 1.9 million clones, over 85% occurring once; the ten biggest clones make up about 1.7%. Comment on this clone: Its antigen is unidentified.

General study results and limits: The low donor count limited represented genetic and exposure-history diversity. Of the naive CD4 clonotypes, around 4.7% were shared across several donors.

Naive CD8 populations comprised CD45RO-negative cells positively selected for CCR7, excluding terminally differentiated effector memory CD45RA+ cells. Germline CDR1 reads GTSNPN; CDR2 reads SVGIG (reference sequence). Trimming left V 0 bases short and J 1 base short, with 6 bases between. This CDR3 has 13 residues. Input material: naive CD8+ T cells from PBMCs. The chain joins TRBV30 to TRBJ1-1; unclear D gene. This TCR came from a young man in good health. Some clones in this sample may be carry-over from other donors' samples. The CDR3, as DNA: TGTGCCTGGAGTGTACAGCGGAACACTGAAGCTTTCTTT. Residues: CAWSVQRNTEAFF.